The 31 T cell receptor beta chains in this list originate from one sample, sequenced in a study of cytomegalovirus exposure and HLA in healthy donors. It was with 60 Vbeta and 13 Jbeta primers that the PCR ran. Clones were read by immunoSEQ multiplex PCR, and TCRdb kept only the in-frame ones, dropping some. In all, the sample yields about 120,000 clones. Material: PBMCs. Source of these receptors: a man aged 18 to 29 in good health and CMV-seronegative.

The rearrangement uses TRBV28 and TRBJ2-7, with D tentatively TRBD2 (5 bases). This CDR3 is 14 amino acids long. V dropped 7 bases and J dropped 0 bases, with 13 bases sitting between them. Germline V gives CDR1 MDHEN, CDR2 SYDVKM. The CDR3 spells CASITRGSSYEQYF. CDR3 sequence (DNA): TGTGCCAGCATCACTCGAGGGAGCTCCTACGAGCAGTACTTC.

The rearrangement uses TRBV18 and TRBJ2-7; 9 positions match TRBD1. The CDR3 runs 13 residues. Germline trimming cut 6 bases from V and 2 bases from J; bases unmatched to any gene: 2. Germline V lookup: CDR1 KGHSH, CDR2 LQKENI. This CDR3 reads CASSWDRAYEQYF. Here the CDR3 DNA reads TGTGCCAGCTCTTGGGACAGGGCCTACGAGCAGTACTTC.

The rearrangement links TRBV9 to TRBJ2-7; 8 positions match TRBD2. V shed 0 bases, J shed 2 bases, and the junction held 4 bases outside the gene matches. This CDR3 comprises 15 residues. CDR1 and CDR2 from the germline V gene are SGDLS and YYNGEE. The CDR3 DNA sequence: TGTGCCAGCAGCGTAGGAGCGGGAGCCGCCTACGAGCAGTACTTC. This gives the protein CASSVGAGAAYEQYF. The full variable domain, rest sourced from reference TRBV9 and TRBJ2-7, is DSGVTQTPKHLITATGQRVTLRCSPRSGDLSVYWYQQSLDQGLQFLIQYYNGEERAKGNILERFSAQQFPDLHSELNLSSLELGDSALYFCASSVGAGAAYEQYFGPGTRLTVT.

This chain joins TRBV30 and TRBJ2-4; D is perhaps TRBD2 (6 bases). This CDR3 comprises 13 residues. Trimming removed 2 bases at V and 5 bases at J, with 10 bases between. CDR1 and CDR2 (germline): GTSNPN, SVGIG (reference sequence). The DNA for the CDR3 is TGTGCCTGGAGTACCGGGACTCAAAACATTCAGTACTTC. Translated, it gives CAWSTGTQNIQYF.

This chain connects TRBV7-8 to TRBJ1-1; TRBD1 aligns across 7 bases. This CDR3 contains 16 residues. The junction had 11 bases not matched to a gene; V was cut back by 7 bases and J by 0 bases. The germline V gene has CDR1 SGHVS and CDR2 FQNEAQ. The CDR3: CASNRGQGQLNTEAFF. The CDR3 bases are TGTGCCAGCAATCGGGGGCAGGGACAGCTGAACACTGAAGCTTTCTTT.

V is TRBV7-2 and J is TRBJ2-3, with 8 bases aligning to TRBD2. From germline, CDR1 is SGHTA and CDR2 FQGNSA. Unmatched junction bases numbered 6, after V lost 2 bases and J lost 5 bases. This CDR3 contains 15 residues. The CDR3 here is CASSLIAGWVDTQYF. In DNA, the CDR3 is TGTGCCAGCAGCTTAATAGCGGGGTGGGTAGATACGCAGTATTTT.

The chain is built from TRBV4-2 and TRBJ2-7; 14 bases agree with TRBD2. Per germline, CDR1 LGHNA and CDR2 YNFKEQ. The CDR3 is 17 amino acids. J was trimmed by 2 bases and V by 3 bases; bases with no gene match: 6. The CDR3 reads CASSQGGTSGSPYEQYF. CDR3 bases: TGTGCCAGCAGCCAGGGGGGGACTAGCGGGAGCCCCTACGAGCAGTACTTC.

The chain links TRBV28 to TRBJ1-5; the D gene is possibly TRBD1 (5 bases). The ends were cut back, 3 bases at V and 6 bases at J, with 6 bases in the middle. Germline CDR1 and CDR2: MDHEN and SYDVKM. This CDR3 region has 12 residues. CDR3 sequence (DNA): TGTGCCAGCAGTTTGGGGCCTCAGCCCCAGCATTTT. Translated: CASSLGPQPQHF.

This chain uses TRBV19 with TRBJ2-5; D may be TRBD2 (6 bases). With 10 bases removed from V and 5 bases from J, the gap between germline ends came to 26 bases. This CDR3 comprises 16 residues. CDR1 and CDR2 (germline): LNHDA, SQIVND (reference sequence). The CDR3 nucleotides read TGTGCCACCGCGAGGGGTCTGGGGGGAAATTTGGAGACCCAGTACTTC. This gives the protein CATARGLGGNLETQYF.

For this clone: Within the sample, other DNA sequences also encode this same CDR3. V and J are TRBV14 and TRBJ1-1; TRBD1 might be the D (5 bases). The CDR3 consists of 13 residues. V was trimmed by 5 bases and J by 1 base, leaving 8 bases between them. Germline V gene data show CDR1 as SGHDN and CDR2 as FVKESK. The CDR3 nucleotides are TGTGCCAGCAGCTCCCAGGGGAACACTGAAGCTTTCTTT. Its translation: CASSSQGNTEAFF.

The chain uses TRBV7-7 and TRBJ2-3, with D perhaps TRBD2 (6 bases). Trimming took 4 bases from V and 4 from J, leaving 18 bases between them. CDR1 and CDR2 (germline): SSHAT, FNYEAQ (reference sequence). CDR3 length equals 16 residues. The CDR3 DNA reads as TGTGCCAGCAGCTCGTCCCCGACCGGGGAGGCAGATACGCAGTATTTT. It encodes CASSSSPTGEADTQYF.

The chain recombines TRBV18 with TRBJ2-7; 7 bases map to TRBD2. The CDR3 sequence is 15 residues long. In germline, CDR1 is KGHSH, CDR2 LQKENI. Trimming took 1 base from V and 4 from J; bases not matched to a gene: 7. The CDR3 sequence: CASSPRAGVRYEQYF. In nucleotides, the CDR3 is TGTGCCAGCTCACCACGGGCGGGAGTAAGGTACGAGCAGTACTTC.

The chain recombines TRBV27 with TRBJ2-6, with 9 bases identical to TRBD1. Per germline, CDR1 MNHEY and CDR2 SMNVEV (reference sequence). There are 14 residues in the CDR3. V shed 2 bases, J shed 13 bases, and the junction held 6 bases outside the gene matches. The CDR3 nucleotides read TGTGCCAGCAGTTTAGGACAGGGGTATGGGGTCCTGACTTTC. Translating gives CASSLGQGYGVLTF.

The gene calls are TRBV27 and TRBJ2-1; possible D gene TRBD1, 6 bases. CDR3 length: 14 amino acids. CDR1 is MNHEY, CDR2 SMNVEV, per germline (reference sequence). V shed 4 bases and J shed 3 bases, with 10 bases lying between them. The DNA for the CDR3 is TGTGCCAGCAGTTACGGGACACTCTACAATGAGCAGTTCTTC. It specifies CASSYGTLYNEQFF.

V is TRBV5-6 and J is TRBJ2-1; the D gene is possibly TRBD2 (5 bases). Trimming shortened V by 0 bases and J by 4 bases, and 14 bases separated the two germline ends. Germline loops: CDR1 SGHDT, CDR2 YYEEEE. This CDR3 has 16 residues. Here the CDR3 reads CASSLGPGIQYNEQFF. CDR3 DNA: TGTGCCAGCAGCTTGGGGCCGGGGATTCAATACAATGAGCAGTTCTTC.

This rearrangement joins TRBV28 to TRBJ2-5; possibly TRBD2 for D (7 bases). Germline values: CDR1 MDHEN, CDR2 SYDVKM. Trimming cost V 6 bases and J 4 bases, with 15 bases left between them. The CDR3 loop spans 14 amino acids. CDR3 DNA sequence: TGTGCCAGCAGGGGAGGGGGGTCGCTAGAGACCCAGTACTTC. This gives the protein CASRGGGSLETQYF. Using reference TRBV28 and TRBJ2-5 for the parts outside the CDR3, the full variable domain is DVKVTQSSRYLVKRTGEKVFLECVQDMDHENMFWYRQDPGLGLRLIYFSYDVKMKEKGDIPEGYSVSREKKERFSLILESASTNQTSMYLCASRGGGSLETQYFGPGTRLLVL.

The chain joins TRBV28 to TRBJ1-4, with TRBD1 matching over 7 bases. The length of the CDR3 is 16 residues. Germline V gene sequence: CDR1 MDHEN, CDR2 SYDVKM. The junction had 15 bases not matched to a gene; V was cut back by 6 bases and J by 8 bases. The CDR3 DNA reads TGTGCCAGCAGCCAAGAGGAACAGGGGAGGAGGGAAAAACTGTTTTTT. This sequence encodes CASSQEEQGRREKLFF.

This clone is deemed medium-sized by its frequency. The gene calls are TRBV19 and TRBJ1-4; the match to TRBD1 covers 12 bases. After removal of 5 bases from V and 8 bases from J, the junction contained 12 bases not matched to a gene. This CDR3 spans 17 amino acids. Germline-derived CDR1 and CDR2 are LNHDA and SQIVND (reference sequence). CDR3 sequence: CASSATGTGGIDEKLFF. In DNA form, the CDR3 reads TGTGCCAGTAGTGCGACCGGGACAGGGGGCATTGACGAAAAACTGTTTTTT.

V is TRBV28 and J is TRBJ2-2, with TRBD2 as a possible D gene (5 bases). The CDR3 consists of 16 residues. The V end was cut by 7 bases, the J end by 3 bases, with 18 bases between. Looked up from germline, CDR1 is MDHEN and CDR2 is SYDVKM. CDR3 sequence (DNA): TGTGCCAGCAATAACCCCCCGGGGTGGGACACCGGGGAGCTGTTTTTT. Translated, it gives CASNNPPGWDTGELFF.

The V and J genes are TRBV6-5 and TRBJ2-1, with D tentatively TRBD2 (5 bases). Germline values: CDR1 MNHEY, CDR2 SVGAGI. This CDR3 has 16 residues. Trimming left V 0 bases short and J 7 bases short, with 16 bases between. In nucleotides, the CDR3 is TGTGCCAGCAGTTACTCAGAGGGAGAAGGTACGAATGAGCAGTTCTTC. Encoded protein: CASSYSEGEGTNEQFF.

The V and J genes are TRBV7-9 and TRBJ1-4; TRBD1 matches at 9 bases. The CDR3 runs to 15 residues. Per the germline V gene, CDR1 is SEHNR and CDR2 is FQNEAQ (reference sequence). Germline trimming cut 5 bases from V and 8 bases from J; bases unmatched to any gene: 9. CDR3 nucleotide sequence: TGTGCCAGCAGCCCAACCGGGACAGGGAACGAAAAACTGTTTTTT. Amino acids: CASSPTGTGNEKLFF.

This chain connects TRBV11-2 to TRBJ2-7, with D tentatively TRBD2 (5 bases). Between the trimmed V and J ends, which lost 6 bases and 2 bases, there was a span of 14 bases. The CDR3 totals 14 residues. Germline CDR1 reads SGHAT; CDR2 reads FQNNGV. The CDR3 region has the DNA TGTGCCAGCAGTCGTGGCGGACTCACCTACGAGCAGTACTTC. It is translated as CASSRGGLTYEQYF.

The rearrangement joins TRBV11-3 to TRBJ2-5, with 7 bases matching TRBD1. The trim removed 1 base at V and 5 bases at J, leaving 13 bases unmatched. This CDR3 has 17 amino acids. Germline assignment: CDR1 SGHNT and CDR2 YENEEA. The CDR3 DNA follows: TGTGCCAGCAGCTTAGTGGGCAGGGGGTCGCAGAAGGAGACCCAGTACTTC. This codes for CASSLVGRGSQKETQYF.

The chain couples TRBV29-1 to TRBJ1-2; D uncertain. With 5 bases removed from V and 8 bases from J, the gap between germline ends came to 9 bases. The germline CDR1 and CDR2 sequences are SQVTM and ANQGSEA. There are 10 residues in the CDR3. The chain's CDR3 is CSVFRNGYTF. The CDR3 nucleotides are TGCAGCGTTTTCAGAAACGGCTACACCTTC.

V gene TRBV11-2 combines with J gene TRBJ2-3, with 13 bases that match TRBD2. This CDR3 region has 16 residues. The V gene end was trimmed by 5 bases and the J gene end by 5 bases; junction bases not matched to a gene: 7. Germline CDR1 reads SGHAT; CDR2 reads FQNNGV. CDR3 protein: CASSPRLAGGRDTQYF. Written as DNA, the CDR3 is TGTGCCAGCAGCCCCCGACTAGCGGGGGGCAGAGATACGCAGTATTTT.

The CDR3 nucleotides are TGTGCCAGTAGTATCGGTGCAGGGAAGGACGAGCAGTACTTC. The encoded protein is CASSIGAGKDEQYF. The chain has TRBV19 and TRBJ2-7, with a weak D call TRBD1 (5 bases). Germline loops: CDR1 LNHDA, CDR2 SQIVND (reference sequence). The germline V and J ends were trimmed by 3 bases and 5 bases, with 14 bases remaining between them. The CDR3 extends over 14 amino acids.

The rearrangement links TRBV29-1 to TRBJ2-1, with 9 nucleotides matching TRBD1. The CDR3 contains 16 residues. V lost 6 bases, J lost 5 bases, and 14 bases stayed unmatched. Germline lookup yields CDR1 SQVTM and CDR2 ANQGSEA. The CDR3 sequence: CSVETQGAKGHNEQFF. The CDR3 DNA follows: TGCAGCGTGGAGACACAGGGGGCAAAAGGACACAATGAGCAGTTCTTC.

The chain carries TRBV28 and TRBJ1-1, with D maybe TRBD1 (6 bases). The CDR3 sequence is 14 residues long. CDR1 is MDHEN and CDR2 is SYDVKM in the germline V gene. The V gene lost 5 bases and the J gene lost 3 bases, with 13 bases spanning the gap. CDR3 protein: CASSRTGTYTEAFF. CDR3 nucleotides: TGTGCCAGCAGTCGAACAGGGACCTACACTGAAGCTTTCTTT. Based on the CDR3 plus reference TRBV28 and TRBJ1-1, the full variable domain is DVKVTQSSRYLVKRTGEKVFLECVQDMDHENMFWYRQDPGLGLRLIYFSYDVKMKEKGDIPEGYSVSREKKERFSLILESASTNQTSMYLCASSRTGTYTEAFFGQGTRLTVV.

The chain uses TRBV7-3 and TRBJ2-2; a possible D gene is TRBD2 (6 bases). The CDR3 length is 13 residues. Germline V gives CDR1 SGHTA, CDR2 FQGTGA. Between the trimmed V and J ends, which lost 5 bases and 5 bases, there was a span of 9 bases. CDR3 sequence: CASSPGGTGELFF. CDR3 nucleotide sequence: TGTGCCAGCAGCCCTGGAGGGACCGGGGAGCTGTTTTTT.

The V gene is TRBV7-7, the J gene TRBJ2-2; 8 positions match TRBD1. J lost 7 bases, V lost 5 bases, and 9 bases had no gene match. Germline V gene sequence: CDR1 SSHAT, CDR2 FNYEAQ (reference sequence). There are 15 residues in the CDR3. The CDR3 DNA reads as TGTGCCAGCAGCGCGTTCCAGGGGGCGGTCGGGGAGCTGTTTTTT. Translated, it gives CASSAFQGAVGELFF.

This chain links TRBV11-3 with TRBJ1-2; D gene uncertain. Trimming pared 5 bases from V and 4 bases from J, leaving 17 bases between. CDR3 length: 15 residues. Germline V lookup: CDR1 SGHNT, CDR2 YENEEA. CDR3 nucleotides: TGTGCCAGCAGCCCCCGGGTCCTTTCTGCCTATGGCTACACCTTC. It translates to CASSPRVLSAYGYTF. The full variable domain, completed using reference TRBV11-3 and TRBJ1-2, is EAGVVQSPRYKIIEKKQPVAFWCNPISGHNTLYWYLQNLGQGPELLIRYENEEAVDDSQLPKDRFSAERLKGVDSTLKIQPAELGDSAVYLCASSPRVLSAYGYTFGSGTRLTVV.